This T cell receptor (beta chain) comes out of a study of CD8+ T cells in alopecia areata. Study conclusions and caveats: Normal scalp showed lower clonality than lesional scalp, especially alopecia totalis/universalis. Scalp samples also yield sequences of resident alphabeta T cells from normal skin.

The CDR3 is made up of 16 amino acids. V dropped 6 bases and J dropped 3; count of bases not matched to a gene: 7. The germline gives CDR1 MNHEY, CDR2 SVGAGI. A remark on this clone: The antigen is undetermined. The same CDR3 arises from other DNA sequences in this sample as well.

cDNA serving as the sequencing template came from extracted, reverse transcribed RNA. Here immunoSEQ multiplex PCR was the method, and the copy in TCRdb shows in-frame clones only, minus some. Here the sample spans around 35,000 clones, 45% to 60% being singletons. This receptor was obtained from a human donor with alopecia areata. Sequencing was carried out using NKG2D-high CD8+ T cells sorted from blood. The chain combines TRBV6-5 with TRBJ1-5; 11 nucleotides agree with TRBD1. The CDR3 is CASSYRDRGFNQPQHF. In nucleotides, the CDR3 is TGTGCCAGCAGCTACCGGGACAGGGGGTTCAATCAGCCCCAGCATTTT.